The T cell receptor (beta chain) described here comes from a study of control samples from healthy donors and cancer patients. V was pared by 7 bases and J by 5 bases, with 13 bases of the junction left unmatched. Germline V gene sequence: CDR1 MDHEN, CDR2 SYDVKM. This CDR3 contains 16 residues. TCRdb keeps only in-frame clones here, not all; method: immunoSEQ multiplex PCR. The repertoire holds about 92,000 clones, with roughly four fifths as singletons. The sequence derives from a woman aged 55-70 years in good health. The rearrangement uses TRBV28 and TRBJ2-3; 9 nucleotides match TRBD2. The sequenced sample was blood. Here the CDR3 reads CASTKPGLAGRDTQYF. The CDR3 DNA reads TGTGCCAGCACCAAACCGGGGCTAGCGGGAAGAGATACGCAGTATTTT.